The next 9 T cell receptor beta chains were all read from a single sample in a study of control samples from healthy donors and cancer patients. The repertoire was sequenced with immunoSEQ multiplex PCR; TCRdb's copy has only in-frame clones and lacks some. The sample records approximately 71,000 clones, about nine tenths being singletons. The sequenced sample was PBMCs. Receptors were obtained from a man between 60 and 75 years old with lung cancer.

The chain has TRBV5-5 and TRBJ2-3, with D possibly matching TRBD1 (6 bases). This CDR3 has 14 residues. Germline CDR1 is SGHKS and CDR2 is YYEKEE (reference sequence). Trimming stripped 5 bases from V and 7 bases from J, with 17 bases between. In DNA, the CDR3 is TGTGCCAGCAGTTGGGACATCGGCTTTAATACGCAGTATTTT. Protein product: CASSWDIGFNTQYF.

This clone was observed once. V is TRBV5-1 and J is TRBJ1-3; 8 bases agree with TRBD1. Germline CDR1 SGHRS, CDR2 YFSETQ. Trimming at V came to 3 bases and at J to 4 bases, leaving 12 bases not matched to a gene. The CDR3 is made up of 17 amino acids. The CDR3 coding sequence is TGCGCCAGCAGCTCGTCACCCGGACAGGGAGGCGGAAACACCATATATTTT. Translation: CASSSSPGQGGGNTIYF.

The chain joins TRBV18 to TRBJ1-5; D is undetermined. CDR3 size: 13 residues. V lost 2 bases, J lost 6 bases, and 8 bases lay in between. Germline V gives CDR1 KGHSH, CDR2 LQKENI. CDR3 region: CASSPGEAQPQHF. The CDR3 nucleotides are TGTGCCAGCTCACCAGGGGAAGCTCAGCCCCAGCATTTT.

The chain couples TRBV6-5 to TRBJ1-3; D remains unclear. The germline V gene encodes CDR1 MNHEY and CDR2 SVGAGI. The length of the CDR3 is 14 residues. The V end was cut by 6 bases, the J end by 2 bases, with 11 bases between. The CDR3: CASSSLRPGNTIYF. The CDR3 DNA follows: TGTGCCAGCAGCTCCCTAAGGCCTGGAAACACCATATATTTT.

The rearrangement uses TRBV18 and TRBJ1-6; D is undetermined. Germline loops: CDR1 KGHSH, CDR2 LQKENI. CDR3 size: 13 residues. The ends were cut back, 5 bases at V and 7 bases at J, with 9 bases in the middle. CDR3 DNA: TGTGCCAGCTCAGTCAACACGAATTCACCCCTCCACTTT. Protein: CASSVNTNSPLHF.

This clone is a singleton in its sample. V is TRBV15 and J is TRBJ1-4, with no clear D. The CDR3 is 16 amino acids. Germline lookup yields CDR1 LNHNV and CDR2 YYDKDF (reference sequence). Trimming pared 5 bases from V and 8 bases from J, leaving 21 bases between. CDR3 DNA sequence: TGTGCCACCAGCTCTGTCGAAACCCCTTCTGGAGAAAAACTGTTTTTT. As protein: CATSSVETPSGEKLFF.

The genes are TRBV5-6 and TRBJ2-5, with 8 bases that match TRBD1. CDR3 length: 15 amino acids. Unmatched junction bases numbered 10, after V lost 4 bases and J lost 5 bases. The germline V gene encodes CDR1 SGHDT and CDR2 YYEEEE. The CDR3 bases are TGTGCCAGCAGCCCCAGGGGGCGTTGGGTGGAGACCCAGTACTTC. Translation: CASSPRGRWVETQYF.

This rearrangement joins TRBV9 to TRBJ1-6; D not resolved. Deletions cut 0 bases from V and 6 bases from J, with 10 bases between. This CDR3 contains 15 residues. Germline values: CDR1 SGDLS, CDR2 YYNGEE. The chain's CDR3 is CASSVGPSINSPLHF. The CDR3 region has the DNA TGTGCCAGCAGCGTAGGTCCCAGTATTAATTCACCCCTCCACTTT. Full variable domain (missing parts from reference TRBV9 and TRBJ1-6): DSGVTQTPKHLITATGQRVTLRCSPRSGDLSVYWYQQSLDQGLQFLIQYYNGEERAKGNILERFSAQQFPDLHSELNLSSLELGDSALYFCASSVGPSINSPLHFGNGTRLTVT.

The rearrangement joins TRBV10-1 to TRBJ2-2; TRBD1 is a possible D gene (5 bases). V lost 3 bases to trimming and J lost 7 bases, with 15 bases between them. The CDR3 runs to 15 residues. Germline loops: CDR1 WNHNN, CDR2 SYGVQD (reference sequence). As DNA, the CDR3 is TGCGCCAGCAGTGACCCTCTACAGGCTATCGGGGAGCTGTTTTTT. Its translation: CASSDPLQAIGELFF.